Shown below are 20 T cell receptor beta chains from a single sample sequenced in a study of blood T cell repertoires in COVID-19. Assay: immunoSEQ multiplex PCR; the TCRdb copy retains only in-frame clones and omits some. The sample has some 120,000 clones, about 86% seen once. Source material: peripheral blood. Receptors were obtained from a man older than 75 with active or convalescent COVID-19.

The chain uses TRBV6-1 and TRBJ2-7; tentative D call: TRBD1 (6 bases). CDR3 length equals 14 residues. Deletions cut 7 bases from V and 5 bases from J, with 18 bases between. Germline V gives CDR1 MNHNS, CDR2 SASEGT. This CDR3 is CASTLGQFINEQYF. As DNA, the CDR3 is TGTGCCAGCACCTTAGGACAGTTTATTAACGAGCAGTACTTC.

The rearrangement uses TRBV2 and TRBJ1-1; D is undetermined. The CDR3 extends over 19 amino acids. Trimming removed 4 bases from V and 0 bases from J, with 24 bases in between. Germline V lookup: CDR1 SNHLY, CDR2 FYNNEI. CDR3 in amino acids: CASSAEWVGPTEVNTEAFF. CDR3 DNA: TGTGCCAGCAGTGCAGAATGGGTTGGTCCCACTGAGGTGAACACTGAAGCTTTCTTT.

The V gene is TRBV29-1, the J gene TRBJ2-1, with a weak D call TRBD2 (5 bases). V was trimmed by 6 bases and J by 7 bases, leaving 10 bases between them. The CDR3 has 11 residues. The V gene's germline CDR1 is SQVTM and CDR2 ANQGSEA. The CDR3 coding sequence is TGCAGCGTGACTAACAGTAATGAGCAGTTCTTC. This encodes CSVTNSNEQFF.

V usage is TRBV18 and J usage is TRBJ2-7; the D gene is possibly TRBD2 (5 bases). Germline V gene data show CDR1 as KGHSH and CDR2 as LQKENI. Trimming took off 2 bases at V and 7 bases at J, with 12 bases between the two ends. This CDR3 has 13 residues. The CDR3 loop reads CASSPDAGGEQYF. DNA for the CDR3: TGTGCCAGCTCACCAGATGCAGGAGGAGAGCAGTACTTC.

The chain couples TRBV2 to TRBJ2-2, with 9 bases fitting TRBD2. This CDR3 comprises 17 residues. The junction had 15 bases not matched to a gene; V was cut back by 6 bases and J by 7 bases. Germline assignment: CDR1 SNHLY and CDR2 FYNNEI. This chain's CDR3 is CASRPVQPLAGIGELFF. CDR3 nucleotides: TGTGCCAGCAGGCCTGTACAACCCCTAGCGGGGATCGGGGAGCTGTTTTTT. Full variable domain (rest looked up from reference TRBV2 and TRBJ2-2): EPEVTQTPSHQVTQMGQEVILRCVPISNHLYFYWYRQILGQKVEFLVSFYNNEISEKSEIFDDQFSVERPDGSNFTLKIRSTKLEDSAMYFCASRPVQPLAGIGELFFGEGSRLTVL.

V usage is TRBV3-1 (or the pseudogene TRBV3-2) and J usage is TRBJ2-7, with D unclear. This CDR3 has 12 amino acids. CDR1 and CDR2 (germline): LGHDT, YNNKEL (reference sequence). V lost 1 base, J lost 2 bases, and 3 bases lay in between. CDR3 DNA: TGTGCCAGCAGCCAAGGTACCTACGAGCAGTACTTC. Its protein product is CASSQGTYEQYF.

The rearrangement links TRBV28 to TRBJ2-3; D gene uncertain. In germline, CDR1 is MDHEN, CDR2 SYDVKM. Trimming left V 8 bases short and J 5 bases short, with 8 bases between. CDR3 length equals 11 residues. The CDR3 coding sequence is TGTGCCAGCGGCTCGATAGATACGCAGTATTTT. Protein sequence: CASGSIDTQYF.

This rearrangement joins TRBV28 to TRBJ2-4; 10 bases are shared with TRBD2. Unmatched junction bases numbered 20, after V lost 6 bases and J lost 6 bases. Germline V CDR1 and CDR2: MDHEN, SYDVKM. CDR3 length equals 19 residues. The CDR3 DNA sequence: TGTGCCAGCAGCTTCGCAGGGGGCAGTCTAGCGGGGGATCGAAACATTCAGTACTTC. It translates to CASSFAGGSLAGDRNIQYF.

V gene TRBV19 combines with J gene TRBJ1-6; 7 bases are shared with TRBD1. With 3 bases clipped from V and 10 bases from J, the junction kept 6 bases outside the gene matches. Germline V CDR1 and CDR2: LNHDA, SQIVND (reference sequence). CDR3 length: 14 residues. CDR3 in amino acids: CASSIKGGESPLHF. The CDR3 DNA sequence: TGTGCCAGTAGTATTAAAGGGGGCGAGTCACCCCTCCACTTT.

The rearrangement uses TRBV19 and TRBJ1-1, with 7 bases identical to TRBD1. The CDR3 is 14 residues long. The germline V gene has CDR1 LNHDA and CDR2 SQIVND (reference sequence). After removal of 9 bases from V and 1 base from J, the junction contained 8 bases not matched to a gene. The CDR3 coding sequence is TGTGCCAGCAGACGCGGGACAGCGAACACTGAAGCTTTCTTT. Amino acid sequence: CASRRGTANTEAFF.

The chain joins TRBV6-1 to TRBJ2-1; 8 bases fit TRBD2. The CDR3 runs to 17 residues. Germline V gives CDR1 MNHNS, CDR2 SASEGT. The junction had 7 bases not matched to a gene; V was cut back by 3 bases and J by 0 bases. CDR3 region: CASSDLGLAGSYNEQFF. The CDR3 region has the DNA TGTGCCAGCAGTGACCTTGGACTAGCAGGCTCCTACAATGAGCAGTTCTTC.

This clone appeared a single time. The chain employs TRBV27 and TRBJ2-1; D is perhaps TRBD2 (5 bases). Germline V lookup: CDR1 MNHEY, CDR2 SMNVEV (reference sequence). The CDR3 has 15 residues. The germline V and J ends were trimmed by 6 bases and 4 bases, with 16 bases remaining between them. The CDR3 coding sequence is TGTGCCAGCAGACCCTCGGCAGGAGGATACAATGAGCAGTTCTTC. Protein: CASRPSAGGYNEQFF.

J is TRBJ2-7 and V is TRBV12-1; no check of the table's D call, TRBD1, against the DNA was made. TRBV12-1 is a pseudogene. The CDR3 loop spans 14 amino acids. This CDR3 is CASSLRDRGYEQYF. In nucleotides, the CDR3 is TGTGCCAGCAGCTTACGGGACAGGGGGTACGAGCAGTACTTC.

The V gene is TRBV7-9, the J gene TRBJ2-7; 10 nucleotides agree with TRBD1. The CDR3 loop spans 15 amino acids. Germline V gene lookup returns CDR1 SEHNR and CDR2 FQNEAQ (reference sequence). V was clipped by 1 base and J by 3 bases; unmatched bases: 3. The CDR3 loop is CASSLGTGGGYEQYF. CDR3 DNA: TGTGCCAGCAGCTTAGGGACAGGGGGAGGCTACGAGCAGTACTTC.

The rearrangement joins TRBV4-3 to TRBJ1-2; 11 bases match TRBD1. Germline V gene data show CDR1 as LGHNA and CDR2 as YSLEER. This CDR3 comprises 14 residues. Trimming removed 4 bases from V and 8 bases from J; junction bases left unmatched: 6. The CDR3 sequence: CASSLQGTGGGYTF. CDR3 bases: TGCGCCAGCAGCCTCCAAGGGACAGGGGGAGGCTACACCTTC.

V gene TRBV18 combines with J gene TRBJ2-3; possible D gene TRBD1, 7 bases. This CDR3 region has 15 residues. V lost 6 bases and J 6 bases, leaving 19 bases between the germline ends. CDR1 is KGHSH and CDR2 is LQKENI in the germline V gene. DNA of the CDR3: TGTGCCAGCTCGCGGACGACAGGGAGGTCGGATACGCAGTATTTT. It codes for CASSRTTGRSDTQYF.

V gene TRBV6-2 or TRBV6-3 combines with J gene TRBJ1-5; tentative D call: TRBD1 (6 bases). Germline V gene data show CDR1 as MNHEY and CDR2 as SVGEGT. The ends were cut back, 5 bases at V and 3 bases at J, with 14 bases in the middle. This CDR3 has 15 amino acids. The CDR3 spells CASSTGHWVNQPQHF. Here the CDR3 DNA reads TGTGCCAGCAGTACGGGACACTGGGTCAATCAGCCCCAGCATTTT.

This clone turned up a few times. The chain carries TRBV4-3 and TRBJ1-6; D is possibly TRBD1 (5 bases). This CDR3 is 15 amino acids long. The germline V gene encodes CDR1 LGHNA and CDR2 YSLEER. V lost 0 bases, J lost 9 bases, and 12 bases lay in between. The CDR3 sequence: CASSQDPGGSSPLHF. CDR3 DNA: TGCGCCAGCAGCCAAGATCCCGGGGGTAGTTCACCCCTCCACTTT.

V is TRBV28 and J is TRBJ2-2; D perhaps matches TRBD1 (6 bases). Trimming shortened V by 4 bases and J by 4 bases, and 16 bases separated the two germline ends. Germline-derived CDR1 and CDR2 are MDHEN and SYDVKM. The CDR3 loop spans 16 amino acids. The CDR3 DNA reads TGTGCCAGCAGTTCCTTGGGGCAGGGGCCCACCGGGGAGCTGTTTTTT. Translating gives CASSSLGQGPTGELFF.

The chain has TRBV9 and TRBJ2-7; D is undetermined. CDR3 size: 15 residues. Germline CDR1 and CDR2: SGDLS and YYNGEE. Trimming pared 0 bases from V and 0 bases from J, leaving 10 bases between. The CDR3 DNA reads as TGTGCCAGCAGCGTAGTTGCAGGTCCCTCCTACGAGCAGTACTTC. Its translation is CASSVVAGPSYEQYF.